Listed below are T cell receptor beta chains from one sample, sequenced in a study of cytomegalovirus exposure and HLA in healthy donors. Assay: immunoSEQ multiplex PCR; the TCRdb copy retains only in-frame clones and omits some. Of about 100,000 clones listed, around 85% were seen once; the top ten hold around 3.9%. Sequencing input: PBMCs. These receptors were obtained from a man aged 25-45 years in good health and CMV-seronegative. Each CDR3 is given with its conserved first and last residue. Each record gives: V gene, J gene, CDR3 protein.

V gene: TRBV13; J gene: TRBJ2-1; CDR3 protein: CASSLPSGVEQFF
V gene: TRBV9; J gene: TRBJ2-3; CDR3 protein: CASSPRLAGGGRTDTQYF
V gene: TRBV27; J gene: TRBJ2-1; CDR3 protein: CAIGVFGEQFF
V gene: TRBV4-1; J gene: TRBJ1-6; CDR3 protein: CASSQDQFSYNSPLHF
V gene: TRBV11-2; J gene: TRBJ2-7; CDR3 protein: CASSLRLISGRALSYEQYF
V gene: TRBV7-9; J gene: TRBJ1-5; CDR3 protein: CASSHQEYRGPGNQPQHF
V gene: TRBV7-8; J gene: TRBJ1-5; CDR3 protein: CASSHAAGYQPQHF
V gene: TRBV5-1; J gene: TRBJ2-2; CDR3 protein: CASSPPGQINSGELFF
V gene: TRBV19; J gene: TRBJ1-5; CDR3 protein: CATEWGGNQPQHF
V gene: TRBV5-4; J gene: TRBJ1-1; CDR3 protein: CASSPASTGGAWFREAFF
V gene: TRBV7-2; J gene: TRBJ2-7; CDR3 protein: CASSLSGRIDEQYF
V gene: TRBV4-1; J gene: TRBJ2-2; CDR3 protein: CASSQEHRYVTGELFF
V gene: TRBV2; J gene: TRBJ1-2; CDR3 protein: CASSEGSNYGYTF
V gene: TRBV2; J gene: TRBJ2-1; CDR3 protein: CAGGQGTYNEQFF
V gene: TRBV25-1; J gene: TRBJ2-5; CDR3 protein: CASSGTGSETQYF
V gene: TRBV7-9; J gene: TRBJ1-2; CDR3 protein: CASSSDYGYTF
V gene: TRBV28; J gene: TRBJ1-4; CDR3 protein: CASSFLRTGGEKLFF
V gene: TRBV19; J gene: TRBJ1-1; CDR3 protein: CARQLDRRAFF
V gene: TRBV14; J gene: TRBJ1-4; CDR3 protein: CASSQDLTGMGEKLFF
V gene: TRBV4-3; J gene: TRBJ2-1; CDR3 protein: CASSQYSGTYNEQFF
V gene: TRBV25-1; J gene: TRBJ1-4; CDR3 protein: CASSPRDKGEKLFF
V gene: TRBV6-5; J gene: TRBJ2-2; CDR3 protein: CASSYSGATTGELFF
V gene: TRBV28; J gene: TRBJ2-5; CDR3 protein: CASSWGLAGKETQYF
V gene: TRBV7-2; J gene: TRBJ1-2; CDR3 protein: CASSSRQGSGYTF
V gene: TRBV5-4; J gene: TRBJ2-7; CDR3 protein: CASSSRQTSYEQYF
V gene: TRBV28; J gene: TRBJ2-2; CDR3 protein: CASSPPTSAGELFF
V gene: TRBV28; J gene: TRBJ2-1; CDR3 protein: CASLTSGSYNEQFF
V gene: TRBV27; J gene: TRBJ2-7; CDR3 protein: CASSLGSPLVAGAYEQYF
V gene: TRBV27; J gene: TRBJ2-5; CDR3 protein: CASSSPDRGEETQYF
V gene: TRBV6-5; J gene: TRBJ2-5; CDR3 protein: CASSMGLVQETQYF
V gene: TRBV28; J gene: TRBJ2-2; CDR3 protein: CASRRGTQFTSGGTGELFF